This TCR beta chain derives from a study of T cells in localized non-small cell lung cancer (dated by TCRdb to 2018 to 2021). Study-level background: Comparing tumors with uninvolved tumor-adjacent lungs, the study looked at the T cell repertoires of over 200 patients with early-stage NSCLC. The cohort comprised 200 to 300 treatment-naïve NSCLC patients with resected, localized lung tumors. The mean age of the NSCLC patients was about 64 years, with 130 or so men and 100 to 110 women.

TCR beta CDR3 regions were sequenced from DNA using the immunoSEQ Assay. In the original analysis: T cell density was computed as TCR beta template counts normalized to usable DNA estimated by amplifying housekeeping genes. The preseqR package was used to estimate richness by extrapolating to 400,000 templates for PBMC samples and to 120,000 templates for tissue samples. Clonality was defined as one minus Pielou's evenness. Tissue-enriched TCRs were identified by differential abundance testing using productive amino-acid clonotypes, minimum total count 5 and alpha 0.1. The Jaccard Index and the Morisita Overlap Index were used to measure repertoire overlap between compartments. TCR beta CDR3s were clustered by GLIPH together with public tetramer-defined viral CDR3s, and at least three viral sequences plus V-gene enrichment were required for viral motifs. Not all clones reach the TCRdb copy of this immuneACCESS table, which keeps in-frame sequences only. Checked studies attribute under half of the gap to unresolved V genes and leave the rest unexplained. V and J calls and clone size come straight from that table; D and trimming were deduced from the DNA. The sample profile shows tens of thousands of clones; 75% to 90% of them were found once. In total, the top ten clones hold around 17% of the sample.

At diagnosis, tumor, uninvolved tumor-adjacent lung and peripheral blood were collected and then preserved as a mix of FFPE and fresh-frozen material. Blood samples were analyzed as peripheral blood mononuclear cells for TCR repertoire profiling. Taken from the germline V gene, the CDR1 and CDR2 loops are SGDLS and YYNGEE. There are 18 amino acids in the CDR3, from cysteine to phenylalanine inclusive. Solely the CDR3 DNA is kept, with 54 bases framed from the first base. The junction carries 17 bases between V and J, which are trimmed by 0 bases and 0 bases respectively. As regards this clone: Its antigen is not yet known. No per-base quality is available; no much larger clone lies one base away.

Results the study describes overall, beyond this receptor: Of the top 100 tumor clones, a median of approximately 60 were detected in paired uninvolved adjacent lung; under 35 were also among that lung's top 100. Longer overall survival was associated with higher blood T cell density, whereas shorter survival was associated with higher adjacent-lung clonality. Because multi-region tumor sequencing was not done, intratumor heterogeneity could not be ruled out. The highest T cell clonality was observed in uninvolved tumor-adjacent lung, where clonality exceeded that of tumor, suggesting that antigenic responses were more focused in uninvolved tumor-adjacent lung. Since the design was exploratory, TCR variables were selected using unadjusted p-values with no false-discovery rate correction.

This sequence uses TRBV9 and TRBJ2-3; the D gene may be TRBD1 or TRBD2, since each aligns over 5 bases. The source was peripheral blood mononuclear cells, collected before any cancer treatment. The TCR comes from a man aged 35-75 years with stage III lung adenocarcinoma. The CDR3 corresponds to CASSVAFGAGLSTDTQYF. The DNA reads TGTGCCAGCAGCGTAGCTTTTGGGGCGGGCTTAAGCACAGATACGCAGTATTTT.